Listed below are T cell receptor beta chains from one sample, sequenced in a study of T cells in Graves' hyperthyroidism and ophthalmopathy. TCRdb redid the calling of the multiplex PCR reads with MiXCR, one entry per CDR3 protein. Of 280,000 or so distinct CDR3 sequences listed, around 25% were seen once; the top ten hold more than 25%. The specimen sequenced was blood. All receptors come from a man between 40 and 49 years old with Graves' hyperthyroidism that later progressed to Graves' ophthalmopathy. The CDR3 runs from the conserved cysteine through the conserved F or W.

J	V	CDR3
TRBJ1-3	TRBV11-3	CASSFGSTSGNTIYF
TRBJ2-5	TRBV6-1	CATRQGGLQETQYF
TRBJ1-1	TRBV5-1	CASGLDAGNTEAFF
TRBJ2-4	TRBV6-1	CASTQVKNIQYF
TRBJ1-3	TRBV30	CAWSVPGTGNTIYF
TRBJ1-1	TRBV19	CASSISSTEAFF
TRBJ2-7	TRBV6-2/TRBV6-3	CASSYVQGTEYF
TRBJ2-2	TRBV20-1	CSARASGRNTGELFF
TRBJ2-5	TRBV20-1	CSARRWDSQETQYF
TRBJ2-2	TRBV12-3/TRBV12-4	CASNPCREPSNTGELFF
TRBJ1-2	TRBV12-3/TRBV12-4	CASSGNRGYGYTF
TRBJ2-6	TRBV7-9	CASTNSQVLTF
TRBJ1-1	TRBV7-2	CASRFGQMNTEAFF
TRBJ1-2	TRBV3-1	CASRQRGDGYTF
TRBJ2-5	TRBV7-6	CASSTAGHPWETQYF
TRBJ2-7	TRBV5-1	CASSLDSGYEWQYF
TRBJ2-7	TRBV5-1	CASSLGSPSYEQYF
TRBJ2-5	TRBV5-1	CASSFSLAGNQETQYF
TRBJ2-7	TRBV2	CASRPGLAVYEQYF
TRBJ1-5	TRBV28	CASLTTINQPQHF
TRBJ2-7	TRBV6-2/TRBV6-3	CASSTYGIGSYEQYF
TRBJ2-5	TRBV7-2	CASSWTRQETQYF
TRBJ1-3	TRBV29-1	CSAGGLSSGNTIYF
TRBJ1-3	TRBV28	CASSLYRGDTIYF
TRBJ2-7	TRBV6-5	CASSYPPETGLYEQYF
TRBJ1-2	TRBV28	CASSFPESYGYTF
TRBJ1-1	TRBV7-9	CASSPGKDFEAFF
TRBJ1-1	TRBV7-9	CANSYTGEAFF
TRBJ1-1	TRBV6-2/TRBV6-3	CASSYSVSRTGRNEAFF
TRBJ1-2	TRBV6-5	CASSGNDGYTF
TRBJ1-5	TRBV5-1	CASSHGTGDANQPQHF
TRBJ1-3	TRBV12-3/TRBV12-4	CASSPRDGSGNTIYF
TRBJ2-7	TRBV29-1	CSVRLAGGPGQYF
TRBJ1-2	TRBV6-1	CASSGRAVGGPGYTF
TRBJ2-7	TRBV20-1	CSARDLEARGSYEQYF
TRBJ2-2	TRBV6-1	CASARIRGPGELFF
TRBJ2-2	TRBV12-3/TRBV12-4	CASSPRDRGTGELFF
TRBJ1-3	TRBV12-3/TRBV12-4	CASRRQNSGNTIYF
TRBJ1-1	TRBV5-1	CASSEDRGAFF
TRBJ2-2	TRBV14	CASSQTRGRTGELFF
TRBJ1-1	TRBV6-1	CASSRGQGLMNTEAFF
TRBJ1-2	TRBV28	CASRPPGTYGYTF
TRBJ1-6	TRBV30	CAWNVREDSPLHF
TRBJ2-6	TRBV6-2/TRBV6-3	CASRRGIGANVLTF
TRBJ1-2	TRBV7-2	CASRDPGQNIFGYTF
TRBJ2-2	TRBV10-3	CATNLRDRETGELFF
TRBJ2-7	TRBV12-3/TRBV12-4	CASSPGLASRGWRRYF
TRBJ1-1	TRBV24-1	CATSDSAGHQNTEAFF
TRBJ1-2	TRBV2	CATEGPRYGYTF
TRBJ2-7	TRBV30	CAWSTQGGDEQYF
TRBJ2-7	TRBV6-1	CASSEAWGLAGVEQYF
TRBJ1-6	TRBV12-3/TRBV12-4	CASSLGVDSPLHF
TRBJ1-2	TRBV5-1	CASSLKGAEGYTF
TRBJ2-3	TRBV6-4	CASSDSEASTQYF
TRBJ2-7	TRBV6-5	CASTTHRDRALYEQYF
TRBJ1-1	TRBV19	CASNRQTNTEAFF
TRBJ2-2	TRBV29-1	CSAGSTGELFF